The 21 T cell receptor beta chains below were found in one sample sequenced in a study of technical replicates of blood from a handful of donors. The method was immunoSEQ multiplex PCR; TCRdb's version includes in-frame clones alone and lacks a portion of them. Of about 66,000 clones detected, roughly 90% appear once; the ten largest clones hold around 4.6%. The material sequenced was PBMCs. The receptors originated from a human donor in good health. Some clones in this sample may be carry-over from other donors' samples.

This chain uses TRBV6-1 with TRBJ2-2; 8 nucleotides agree with TRBD2. The CDR3 contains 15 residues. V lost 4 bases to trimming and J lost 4 bases; unmatched junction nucleotides: 5. Germline V lookup: CDR1 MNHNS, CDR2 SASEGT. The CDR3 is CASSASAGGTGELFF. The CDR3 coding sequence is TGTGCCAGCAGTGCGTCGGCGGGAGGCACCGGGGAGCTGTTTTTT.

This chain joins TRBV5-1 and TRBJ2-7; unclear D gene. Trimming removed 0 bases from V and 4 bases from J, with 5 bases in between. The CDR3 runs 12 residues. Germline V gene data show CDR1 as SGHRS and CDR2 as YFSETQ. Written as DNA, the CDR3 is TGCGCCAGCAGCTTGGACTTATACGAGCAGTACTTC. It encodes CASSLDLYEQYF. Full variable domain (outside the CDR3, taken from reference TRBV5-1 and TRBJ2-7): KAGVTQTPRYLIKTRGQQVTLSCSPISGHRSVSWYQQTPGQGLQFLFEYFSETQRNKGNFPGRFSGRQFSNSRSEMNVSTLELGDSALYLCASSLDLYEQYFGPGTRLTVT.

The V and J genes are TRBV7-8 and TRBJ2-2; TRBD2 is a possible D gene (6 bases). V was clipped by 1 base and J by 3 bases, with 12 bases between them. The CDR3 loop spans 16 amino acids. The germline V gene encodes CDR1 SGHVS and CDR2 FQNEAQ. DNA of the CDR3: TGTGCCAGCAGCTTAGGGAGGCGGGGTTACACCGGGGAGCTGTTTTTT. It yields the protein CASSLGRRGYTGELFF.

This clone was counted a few times. The chain carries TRBV7-2 and TRBJ1-2, with a tentative D call TRBD1 (5 bases). This CDR3 region has 15 residues. V was cut by 3 bases and J by 4 bases, with 15 bases left in between. Per the germline V gene, CDR1 is SGHTA and CDR2 is FQGNSA. CDR3 protein: CASSFRDGGVYGYTF. In nucleotides, the CDR3 is TGTGCCAGCAGCTTCCGCGACGGGGGAGTCTATGGCTACACCTTC.

V gene TRBV6-4 combines with J gene TRBJ2-2, with 9 bases matching TRBD2. Looked up from germline, CDR1 is MRHNA and CDR2 is SNTAGT. Trimming at V came to 0 bases and at J to 3 bases, leaving 5 bases not matched to a gene. CDR3 length: 17 residues. The CDR3 DNA follows: TGTGCCAGCAGTGACTCGTCCAGCGGGAGGCACACCGGGGAGCTGTTTTTT. Translated: CASSDSSSGRHTGELFF.

The chain employs TRBV10-3 and TRBJ2-3, with D maybe TRBD2 (5 bases). The V end lost 3 bases, the J end lost 0 bases, and 7 bases lay between the germline ends. The CDR3 length is 14 residues. Germline lookup yields CDR1 ENHRY and CDR2 SYGVKD. CDR3: CAISDSGSTDTQYF. CDR3 in DNA: TGTGCCATCAGTGATTCGGGGAGCACAGATACGCAGTATTTT.

CDR3 DNA: TGCGCCAGCAGCCAAGATCAGGGGAGCGAGCAGTACTTC. Amino acids: CASSQDQGSEQYF. The chain has TRBV4-3 and TRBJ2-7; D might be TRBD1 (6 bases). The germline V and J ends were trimmed by 0 bases and 6 bases, with 9 bases remaining between them. The CDR3 is made up of 13 amino acids. The germline V gene encodes CDR1 LGHNA and CDR2 YSLEER.

The chain recombines TRBV4-1 with TRBJ1-6, with a possible D match to TRBD1 (5 bases). With 0 bases removed from V and 7 bases from J, the gap between germline ends came to 16 bases. In germline, CDR1 is MGHRA, CDR2 YSYEKL. The CDR3 extends over 17 amino acids. CDR3 in DNA: TGCGCCAGCAGCCAAGATTCCAGGGTTCAAAGAAATTCACCCCTCCACTTT. This sequence encodes CASSQDSRVQRNSPLHF.

This clone has just a few counts. This rearrangement joins TRBV5-1 to TRBJ1-3; possible D gene TRBD1, 5 bases. The ends were cut back, 3 bases at V and 2 bases at J, with 12 bases in the middle. Germline CDR1 SGHRS, CDR2 YFSETQ. This CDR3 contains 15 residues. The CDR3 here is CASSSNGGPGNTIYF. The CDR3 region has the DNA TGCGCCAGCAGCTCCAACGGGGGTCCTGGAAACACCATATATTTT.

This chain uses TRBV5-1 with TRBJ2-7; a weak D match, TRBD2 (5 bases). Germline assignment: CDR1 SGHRS and CDR2 YFSETQ. Trimming took off 4 bases at V and 4 bases at J, with 12 bases between the two ends. This CDR3 region has 13 residues. This chain's CDR3 is CASSVAMLYEQYF. As DNA, the CDR3 is TGCGCCAGCAGCGTAGCGATGTTGTACGAGCAGTACTTC.

J is TRBJ2-5 and V is TRBV7-8, with no clear D. Germline values: CDR1 SGHVS, CDR2 FQNEAQ. V was pared by 5 bases and J by 5 bases, with 9 bases between. The CDR3 is 12 amino acids. CDR3 coding DNA: TGTGCCAGCAGCCTCCACTTGGAGACCCAGTACTTC. The encoded protein is CASSLHLETQYF.

The chain recombines TRBV15 with TRBJ2-7; 7 positions agree with TRBD2. The ends lost 0 bases at V and 2 bases at J; junction bases unmatched: 1. Looked up from germline, CDR1 is LNHNV and CDR2 is YYDKDF (reference sequence). This CDR3 is built from 14 residues. The CDR3 DNA is TGTGCCACCAGCAGAGAAAGCGGGGCCTACGAGCAGTACTTC. Translated, it gives CATSRESGAYEQYF.

In this sample, this clone turned up a few times. J is TRBJ2-2 and V is TRBV7-3; weak D call: TRBD2 (7 bases). The V and J ends lost 5 bases and 3 bases respectively, with 19 bases between them. CDR3 length equals 17 residues. Germline CDR1 and CDR2: SGHTA and FQGTGA. CDR3 region: CASSIPAGGADTGELFF. The DNA for the CDR3 is TGTGCCAGCAGCATCCCAGCTGGGGGGGCCGACACCGGGGAGCTGTTTTTT.

The chain combines TRBV7-8 with TRBJ2-1; D may be TRBD2 (5 bases). This CDR3 spans 15 amino acids. Trimming shortened V by 1 base and J by 3 bases, and 10 bases separated the two germline ends. The germline V gene encodes CDR1 SGHVS and CDR2 FQNEAQ. CDR3 DNA sequence: TGTGCCAGCAGCTTAGTAACAGAGGGCTACAATGAGCAGTTCTTC. Protein sequence: CASSLVTEGYNEQFF.

This chain connects TRBV19 to TRBJ1-6; 12 nucleotides agree with TRBD1. Germline CDR1 reads LNHDA; CDR2 reads SQIVND (reference sequence). Germline trimming cut 8 bases from V and 8 bases from J; bases unmatched to any gene: 4. The CDR3 length is 14 residues. CDR3 sequence (DNA): TGTGCCAGTTGGGACAGGGGGCTATATTCACCCCTCCACTTT. Its protein is CASWDRGLYSPLHF.

CDR3: CASSVEDSISYEQYF. The CDR3 DNA follows: TGTGCCAGCAGCGTGGAGGACAGTATCTCCTACGAGCAGTACTTC. The V gene is TRBV9, the J gene TRBJ2-7, with a possible D match to TRBD1 (6 bases). Germline V lookup: CDR1 SGDLS, CDR2 YYNGEE. V lost 2 bases to trimming and J lost 0 bases, with 12 bases between them. The CDR3 length is 15 residues.

DNA of the CDR3: TGTGCCAGCAGCTTAGACAGACTAGCGGGAGTGGGGACCCAGTACTTC. Translating gives CASSLDRLAGVGTQYF. The chain has TRBV7-7 and TRBJ2-5; 12 bases are shared with TRBD2. J lost 7 bases, V lost 1 base, and 7 bases had no gene match. The CDR3 is 16 amino acids. Germline V CDR1 and CDR2: SSHAT, FNYEAQ (reference sequence).

The chain links TRBV5-6 to TRBJ2-7, with D tentatively TRBD1 (5 bases). The CDR3 has 12 residues. V was cut by 4 bases and J by 8 bases, with 13 bases left in between. Per germline, CDR1 SGHDT and CDR2 YYEEEE. CDR3 amino acids: CASSKLRGKQYF. CDR3 nucleotide sequence: TGTGCCAGCAGCAAACTTAGGGGCAAGCAGTACTTC.

The chain joins TRBV19 to TRBJ1-2; D is undetermined. V lost 6 bases to trimming and J lost 8 bases, with 19 bases between them. CDR3 length: 14 amino acids. CDR1 is LNHDA, CDR2 SQIVND, per germline (reference sequence). The CDR3 spells CASRATNLGEGYTF. The CDR3 region has the DNA TGTGCCAGTAGAGCGACAAACCTCGGGGAAGGCTACACCTTC.

The gene calls are TRBV6-5 and TRBJ1-2; no definite D call. The CDR3 extends over 13 amino acids. V lost 2 bases and J 7 bases, leaving 11 bases between the germline ends. Per germline, CDR1 MNHEY and CDR2 SVGAGI. Written as DNA, the CDR3 is TGTGCCAGCAGTTACCGAGGAGAAAGTGGCTACACCTTC. It yields the protein CASSYRGESGYTF.

The chain's CDR3 is CASSEFNRENQPQHF. The DNA of the CDR3 is TGTGCCAGCAGTGAATTTAACAGGGAAAATCAGCCCCAGCATTTT. V and J are TRBV6-1 and TRBJ1-5; possible D gene TRBD1, 6 bases. There are 15 residues in the CDR3. Germline V gene lookup returns CDR1 MNHNS and CDR2 SASEGT. V lost 2 bases and J 4 bases, leaving 12 bases between the germline ends.